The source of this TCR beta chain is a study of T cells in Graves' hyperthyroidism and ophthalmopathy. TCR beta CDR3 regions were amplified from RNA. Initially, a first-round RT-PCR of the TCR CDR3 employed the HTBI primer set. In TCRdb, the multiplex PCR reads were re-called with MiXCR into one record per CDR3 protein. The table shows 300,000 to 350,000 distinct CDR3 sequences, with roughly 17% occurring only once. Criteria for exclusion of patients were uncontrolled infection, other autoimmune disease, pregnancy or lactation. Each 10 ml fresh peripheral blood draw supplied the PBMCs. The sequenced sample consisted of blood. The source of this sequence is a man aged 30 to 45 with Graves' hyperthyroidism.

The CDR3 region has the DNA TGTGCCAGCAGTTGGCTAGGGAACAGCTCCTACAATGAGCAGTTCTTC. Its translation is CASSWLGNSSYNEQFF. The chain employs TRBV6-9 and TRBJ2-1, with D hard to call. The CDR3 is made up of 16 amino acids. Germline loops: CDR1 MNHGY, CDR2 SVAAGI. V was shortened by 4 bases and J by 0 bases, with 13 bases between the two germline ends.